Listed below are T cell receptor beta chains from one sample, sequenced in a study of cytomegalovirus exposure and HLA in healthy donors. The data were produced by immunoSEQ multiplex PCR, yet TCRdb's version contains in-frame clones alone and is incomplete. The data include 130,000 to 150,000 clones; the top ten clones carry 0.9% to 1%. The sample consisted of PBMCs. The receptors here all came from a male donor in good health and CMV-seronegative. Each CDR3 is given with its conserved first and last residue. D genes are given only for firm matches.

j_gene	d_gene	v_gene	len	CDR3aa	CDR3nt
TRBJ1-4	TRBD1	TRBV4-3	14	CASSQGTGVEKLFF	TGCGCCAGCAGCCAAGGCACAGGGGTGGAAAAACTGTTTTTT
TRBJ2-1	TRBD2	TRBV5-1	17	CASRQIKTSGEYNEQFF	TGCGCCAGCAGACAGATTAAGACTAGCGGGGAGTACAATGAGCAGTTCTTC
TRBJ2-2	TRBD1	TRBV7-6	14	CASSLVSGQGELFF	TGTGCCAGCAGCTTAGTTTCGGGACAGGGGGAGCTGTTTTTT
TRBJ2-7	NA	TRBV6-1	13	CASASGAWNEQYF	TGTGCCAGCGCGTCAGGGGCCTGGAACGAGCAGTACTTC
TRBJ1-4	NA	TRBV6-1	14	CASSLDRRREKLFF	TGTGCCAGCAGCCTCGACAGGAGGAGAGAAAAACTGTTTTTT
TRBJ1-1	TRBD1	TRBV5-1	15	CASSLDRGRDTEAFF	TGCGCCAGCAGCTTGGACAGGGGGCGAGACACTGAAGCTTTCTTT
TRBJ1-6	TRBD1	TRBV5-6	17	CASSLGDRGIRYSPLHF	TGTGCCAGCAGCTTGGGGGACAGGGGGATTCGATATTCACCCCTCCACTTT
TRBJ2-3	NA	TRBV30	13	CAWRPGGTDTQYF	TGTGCCTGGCGCCCCGGGGGCACAGATACGCAGTATTTT
TRBJ2-7	TRBD2	TRBV7-9	14	CASSLELAKNEQYF	TGTGCCAGCAGCTTAGAACTAGCGAAGAACGAGCAGTACTTC
TRBJ2-1	TRBD2	TRBV19	15	CASSRQGLANNEQFF	TGTGCCAGTTCACGGCAGGGACTAGCCAACAATGAGCAGTTCTTC
TRBJ1-5	NA	TRBV19	15	CASSIEGRPYQPQHF	TGTGCCAGTAGTATAGAGGGGAGGCCATATCAGCCCCAGCATTTT
TRBJ2-2	NA	TRBV7-2	16	CASSTTGTINTGELFF	TGTGCCAGCAGCACCACCGGGACAATAAACACCGGGGAGCTGTTTTTT
TRBJ1-2	NA	TRBV28	13	CASSLQGRYGYTF	TGTGCCAGCAGTTTACAGGGTCGGTATGGCTACACCTTC
TRBJ2-7	TRBD2	TRBV5-4	16	CASSLAASGRAYEQYF	TGTGCCAGCAGCTTGGCGGCTAGCGGGAGGGCCTACGAGCAGTACTTC
TRBJ1-1	NA	TRBV7-9	16	CASQPPDGGLHTEAFF	TGTGCCAGCCAACCCCCGGACGGGGGGTTGCACACTGAAGCTTTCTTT
TRBJ1-6	NA	TRBV7-2	14	CASSLVEVSTPLHF	TGTGCCAGCAGCTTAGTAGAGGTTTCAACACCCCTCCACTTT
TRBJ2-7	TRBD2	TRBV18	13	CASSPSGVYEQYF	TGTGCCAGCTCTCCTAGCGGGGTCTACGAGCAGTACTTC
TRBJ1-5	TRBD1	TRBV27	16	CASSKKGARSNQPQHF	TGTGCCAGCAGTAAAAAGGGGGCCAGAAGCAATCAGCCCCAGCATTTT
TRBJ2-7	TRBD1	TRBV27	13	CASSHRQGYEQYF	TGTGCCAGCAGTCACCGACAGGGCTACGAGCAGTACTTC
TRBJ2-7	NA	TRBV28	15	CASSPQGYPNYEQYF	TGTGCCAGCAGTCCCCAGGGGTATCCGAACTACGAGCAGTACTTC
TRBJ2-5	NA	TRBV30	13	CAWSPRAGGTQYF	TGTGCCTGGAGTCCCCGGGCCGGAGGGACCCAGTACTTC
TRBJ1-2	NA	TRBV7-9	13	CASSLAQDDGYTF	TGTGCCAGCAGCTTAGCCCAGGATGATGGCTACACCTTC
TRBJ2-7	TRBD2	TRBV5-1	15	CASSSGLAGGNEQYF	TGCGCCAGCAGCTCTGGACTAGCGGGAGGGAACGAGCAGTACTTC
TRBJ2-1	NA	TRBV10-1	15	CASSESWRGWNEQFF	TGCGCCAGCAGTGAGTCATGGCGGGGTTGGAATGAGCAGTTCTTC
TRBJ2-2	TRBD1	TRBV27	16	CASGRQGELGTGELFF	TGTGCCAGCGGAAGACAGGGGGAGTTGGGCACCGGGGAGCTGTTTTTT
TRBJ1-1	NA	TRBV7-9	14	CASSTGGGNTEAFF	TGTGCCAGTTCGACAGGTGGGGGAAACACTGAAGCTTTCTTT
TRBJ1-1	NA	TRBV25-1	14	CASSEVTANTEAFF	TGTGCCAGCAGTGAAGTGACAGCAAACACTGAAGCTTTCTTT
TRBJ1-2	NA	TRBV4-3	16	CASSNAARGGAGGYTF	TGCGCCAGCAGTAACGCCGCGAGGGGGGGGGCGGGTGGCTACACCTTC
TRBJ1-2	NA	TRBV4-1	15	CASSQLGLPGNGYTF	TGCGCCAGCAGCCAACTGGGACTCCCGGGCAATGGCTACACCTTC
TRBJ2-7	NA	TRBV15	13	CATSRTRVHEQYF	TGTGCCACCAGCAGAACCCGAGTTCACGAGCAGTACTTC
TRBJ1-1	NA	TRBV19	14	CASSTRLGNTEAFF	TGTGCCAGTAGTACCCGACTTGGGAACACTGAAGCTTTCTTT
TRBJ1-4	TRBD1	TRBV13	18	CASSPQAQGGVTNEKLFF	TGTGCCAGCAGCCCCCAGGCACAGGGGGGTGTGACTAATGAAAAACTGTTTTTT